This TCR beta chain was captured by sequencing in a study of T cells after yellow fever vaccination. As to this clonotype: Its matching antigen is unknown.

CDR1 is LNHDA, CDR2 SQIVND, per germline (reference sequence). The CDR3 totals 14 residues. Between the trimmed V and J ends, which lost 3 bases and 4 bases, there was a span of 7 bases. Production of TCR cDNA was by 5'RACE template switching, which also added a universal primer site and UMIs. In TCRdb, the 5' RACE reads were re-called with MiXCR into one record per CDR3 protein. The table shows roughly 350,000 distinct CDR3 sequences, with over 4% occurring only once. Points from the study as a whole: Across the CD4 and CD8 compartments, a small share of clonotypes was present in both. Any FACS-sorted repertoire could hold abundant clonotypes that contaminate it from the bulk population. Most primary-vaccination clones recurred post-booster (roughly 96% CD4, around 90% CD8).

This sequence was found in a man aged 18 to 29 who received the YFV17D yellow fever vaccine. This sequence joins TRBV19 and TRBJ1-6; the D is unclear. The sample was PBMCs, taken 5 days after the yellow fever booster vaccination. Written as DNA, the CDR3 is TGTGCCAGTAGTATGATCGGATATAATTCACCCCTCCACTTT. This codes for CASSMIGYNSPLHF.